What follows are 18 T cell receptor beta chains derived from one specimen sequenced in a study of T-cell memory formation after mild COVID-19. TCRdb reprocessed the 5' RACE reads via MiXCR and lists one record per CDR3 protein. This table has around 310,000 distinct CDR3 sequences, about a sixth appearing once. The sample was PBMCs or a T cell subset sorted from them (not recorded which). These receptors were obtained from a man aged 18 to 35 who had mild COVID-19 (a few samples of this study predate the infection). Cell type and time point are not known.

The chain joins TRBV6-4 to TRBJ2-4; 8 nucleotides agree with TRBD1. With 4 bases clipped from V and 7 bases from J, the junction kept 9 bases outside the gene matches. Germline CDR1 and CDR2: MRHNA and SNTAGT. CDR3 length: 15 residues. In DNA form, the CDR3 reads TGTGCCAGCAGTGCCGCGACAGGGGACGGGAACATTCAGTACTTC. Translated, it gives CASSAATGDGNIQYF.

This clonotype has just a few counts. The chain has TRBV11-2 and TRBJ2-1, with unresolved D. V was clipped by 0 bases and J by 7 bases, with 7 bases between them. Germline values: CDR1 SGHAT, CDR2 FQNNGV. The CDR3 is 13 amino acids. The CDR3 protein is CASSLELVNEQFF. In nucleotides, the CDR3 is TGTGCCAGCAGCTTAGAATTGGTGAATGAGCAGTTCTTC.

V is TRBV6-5 and J is TRBJ2-6; tentatively, D is TRBD1 (6 bases). The CDR3 has 16 amino acids. V was trimmed by 4 bases and J by 0 bases, leaving 10 bases between them. Germline CDR1 reads MNHEY; CDR2 reads SVGAGI. CDR3 in DNA: TGTGCCAGCAGTTTGGGACACATCTCTGGGGCCAACGTCCTGACTTTC. Its protein is CASSLGHISGANVLTF.

This clonotype appeared many times. The V and J genes are TRBV12-3 or TRBV12-4 and TRBJ2-4; 11 bases match TRBD1. This CDR3 has 18 residues. V lost 5 bases to trimming and J lost 1 base; unmatched junction nucleotides: 10. The CDR3 DNA follows: TGTGCCAGCAGTCCGTCCCGGGACAGGGGGAGGGCCAAAAACATTCAGTACTTC. Its translation is CASSPSRDRGRAKNIQYF.

This chain uses TRBV20-1 with TRBJ1-6; tentatively, D is TRBD1 (6 bases). Trimming removed 6 bases at V and 6 bases at J, with 12 bases between. The CDR3 totals 13 residues. Germline V gives CDR1 DFQATT, CDR2 SNEGSKA (reference sequence). CDR3: CSAPWTVNSPLHF. In DNA, the CDR3 is TGCAGTGCCCCTTGGACAGTTAATTCACCCCTCCACTTT.

This chain uses TRBV5-8 with TRBJ2-4, with 15 bases that match TRBD2. Germline-derived CDR1 and CDR2 are SGHTS and YDEGEE. The CDR3 totals 18 residues. Germline trimming cut 4 bases from V and 0 bases from J; bases unmatched to any gene: 5. CDR3: CASSHGLAGGQAKNIQYF. The CDR3 region has the DNA TGTGCCAGCAGCCACGGACTAGCGGGGGGGCAAGCCAAAAACATTCAGTACTTC.

This clonotype has only a few counts. The V call is TRBV7-9, the J call TRBJ2-7; 7 nucleotides align to TRBD2. V was clipped by 3 bases and J by 0 bases; unmatched bases: 11. The CDR3 consists of 17 residues. CDR1 and CDR2 from the germline V gene are SEHNR and FQNEAQ (reference sequence). In nucleotides, the CDR3 is TGTGCCAGCAGCTTTAAGGGAGGGCCCTTGAACTCCTACGAGCAGTACTTC. It specifies CASSFKGGPLNSYEQYF.

The chain employs TRBV7-9 and TRBJ1-2, with a tentative D call TRBD1 (6 bases). Between the trimmed V and J ends, which lost 6 bases and 4 bases, there was a span of 12 bases. This CDR3 has 13 residues. Germline assignment: CDR1 SEHNR and CDR2 FQNEAQ (reference sequence). The CDR3 DNA follows: TGTGCCAGCAGAATGGGGGCGTCCTATGGCTACACCTTC. Translating gives CASRMGASYGYTF.

The genes are TRBV5-6 and TRBJ1-5, with D hard to call. Trimming shortened V by 0 bases and J by 4 bases, and 8 bases separated the two germline ends. There are 14 residues in the CDR3. Germline CDR1 and CDR2: SGHDT and YYEEEE. The CDR3 nucleotides read TGTGCCAGCAGCTTGGGCAGCCAAAATCAGCCCCAGCATTTT. Translated: CASSLGSQNQPQHF.

The chain employs TRBV29-1 and TRBJ2-7; D remains ambiguous. Germline values: CDR1 SQVTM, CDR2 ANQGSEA. The length of the CDR3 is 11 residues. The CDR3 sequence is CNWGKGYEQYV. The CDR3 DNA reads TGCAATTGGGGAAAGGGCTACGAGCAGTACGTC.

The rearrangement links TRBV20-1 to TRBJ2-7; tentatively, D is TRBD1 (6 bases). V was clipped by 4 bases and J by 7 bases, with 14 bases between them. Per germline, CDR1 DFQATT and CDR2 SNEGSKA (reference sequence). CDR3 size: 12 residues. CDR3 loop: CSATKTGKEQYV. CDR3 nucleotide sequence: TGCAGTGCTACGAAGACAGGAAAAGAGCAGTACGTC.

This rearrangement joins TRBV14 to TRBJ1-1, with TRBD1 identical over 7 bases. Germline V gene lookup returns CDR1 SGHDN and CDR2 FVKESK. The CDR3 extends over 13 amino acids. The V and J ends lost 10 bases and 1 base, in that order; junction bases with no gene match: 6. The CDR3: CATQTGWNTEAFF. In nucleotides, the CDR3 is TGTGCCACCCAGACAGGGTGGAACACTGAAGCTTTCTTT.

This clonotype was seen more than once but under ten times. The genes are TRBV4-2 and TRBJ1-5; D unclear. Germline V lookup: CDR1 LGHNA, CDR2 YNFKEQ. The V gene lost 1 base and the J gene lost 1 base, with 11 bases spanning the gap. This CDR3 has 16 residues. In nucleotides, the CDR3 is TGTGCCAGCAGCCAAGCAAGAGAGTACAGCAATCAGCCCCAGCATTTT. This translates into CASSQAREYSNQPQHF.

This clonotype was picked up a small number of times. The chain combines TRBV28 with TRBJ2-6; D could derive from TRBD1 or TRBD2 (5 bases each). The V end lost 7 bases, the J end lost 0 bases, and 22 bases lay between the germline ends. Germline CDR1 MDHEN, CDR2 SYDVKM. The CDR3 is 19 residues long. The CDR3: CASNREGHLPLSGANVLTF. CDR3 in DNA: TGTGCCAGCAATCGGGAAGGACACCTACCTCTCTCTGGGGCCAACGTCCTGACTTTC.

Remarks on this clonotype: One end of the junction fails to match germline, which may point to a read error. This rearrangement joins TRBV5-1 to TRBJ2-2, with 9 bases that match TRBD1. The germline gives CDR1 SGHRS, CDR2 YFSETQ. This CDR3 contains 16 residues. CDR3 nucleotide sequence: TGCGACAGCAGCCCTCCGGGACAGGGCAACACCGGGGAGCTGTTTTTT. Protein sequence: CDSSPPGQGNTGELFF.

In this sample, this clonotype turned up a few times. The chain has TRBV5-1 and TRBJ2-7; weak D call: TRBD2 (5 bases). CDR1 SGHRS and CDR2 YFSETQ come from the germline V gene. This CDR3 contains 13 residues. Trimming removed 0 bases at V and 5 bases at J, with 9 bases between. The CDR3 loop is CASSLGGLDEQYF. CDR3 nucleotides: TGCGCCAGCAGCTTGGGAGGGCTGGACGAGCAGTACTTC. The full variable domain, in which reference TRBV5-1 and TRBJ2-7 provide the parts outside the CDR3, is KAGVTQTPRYLIKTRGQQVTLSCSPISGHRSVSWYQQTPGQGLQFLFEYFSETQRNKGNFPGRFSGRQFSNSRSEMNVSTLELGDSALYLCASSLGGLDEQYFGPGTRLTVT.

The sample holds a few counts of this clonotype. This chain connects TRBV6-5 to TRBJ2-1; D is ambiguous. This CDR3 region has 13 residues. The V gene's germline CDR1 is MNHEY and CDR2 SVGAGI. V was trimmed by 5 bases and J by 7 bases, leaving 12 bases between them. CDR3 residues: CASSREIDNEQFF. Here the CDR3 DNA reads TGTGCCAGCAGTCGCGAAATAGATAATGAGCAGTTCTTC.

The chain joins TRBV5-1 to TRBJ1-6; 9 positions match TRBD1. CDR1 SGHRS and CDR2 YFSETQ come from the germline V gene. After removal of 3 bases from V and 9 bases from J, the junction contained 7 bases not matched to a gene. The CDR3 length is 15 residues. Here the CDR3 DNA reads TGCGCCAGCAGCTGGGACAGGGTGGCGTTTTCACCCCTCCACTTT. This encodes CASSWDRVAFSPLHF.